This T cell receptor (beta chain) was recorded in a study of human T cells and chemical hapten exposure. TCRdb redid the calling of the RACE reads with MiXCR, one entry per CDR3 protein. Of about 400,000 distinct CDR3 sequences in the sample, about 6.9% were seen once. Regarding time point: patch test 2, 6 weeks after DPC sensitization. Treatment meaning: therapeutic diphenylcyclopropenone sensitization with weekly scalp DPC. Those who donated were patients with alopecia, 18 to 70 years of age, and suitable for DPC. Germline trimming cut 6 bases from V and 6 bases from J; bases unmatched to any gene: 5. Germline V gives CDR1 SGHTA, CDR2 FQGNSA. The CDR3 is 14 residues long.

The sequencing here drew on whole blood, taken in connection with sensitization to the hapten diphenylcyclopropenone (DPC). The V and J genes are TRBV7-2 and TRBJ2-1; the match to TRBD2 covers 10 bases. The origin of this receptor is a woman younger than 30 with alopecia areata. Some clones in this sample may be carry-over from other donors' samples. The CDR3 region is CASSRTSGFNEQFF. CDR3 nucleotide sequence: TGTGCCAGCAGTCGGACTAGCGGATTCAATGAGCAGTTCTTC.